A single sample gave rise to the 16 T cell receptor beta chains below, sequenced in a study of blood T cell repertoires in COVID-19. The data were produced by immunoSEQ multiplex PCR, yet TCRdb's version contains in-frame clones alone and is incomplete. In the table there are about 210,000 clones, about 87% of which are singletons. Sequenced: peripheral blood. These receptors all come from a man aged 65 to 85 with acute or convalescent COVID-19.

This chain joins TRBV7-3 and TRBJ2-3; no definite D call. Germline lookup yields CDR1 SGHTA and CDR2 FQGTGA. With 1 base removed from V and 3 bases from J, the gap between germline ends came to 8 bases. There are 14 residues in the CDR3. CDR3 nucleotide sequence: TGTGCCAGCAGCTTAAATAGTTTTACAGATACGCAGTATTTT. It yields the protein CASSLNSFTDTQYF.

This clone was counted a single time. At one end the junction does not follow the germline gene, possibly because of a read error. The V call is TRBV7-7, the J call TRBJ2-2; D is possibly TRBD2 (5 bases). The CDR3 covers 16 residues. Germline CDR1 and CDR2: SSHAT and FNYEAQ (reference sequence). The DNA of the CDR3 is TGTGCTAGCAGCGCGGGTGGTCCCACCCGGACCGGGGAGCTGTTTTTT. It translates to CASSAGGPTRTGELFF.

V usage is TRBV7-6 and J usage is TRBJ1-2, with 12 nucleotides matching TRBD1. Germline CDR1 and CDR2: SGHVS and FNYEAQ. The CDR3 is 15 residues long. The trim removed 5 bases at V and 3 bases at J, leaving 4 bases unmatched. DNA for the CDR3: TGTGCCAGCAGCCGCGGGACAGGGGGCGACTATGGCTACACCTTC. Protein: CASSRGTGGDYGYTF.

V is TRBV18 and J is TRBJ1-1; D not resolved. Trimming took off 2 bases at V and 5 bases at J, with 15 bases between the two ends. Germline lookup yields CDR1 KGHSH and CDR2 LQKENI. There are 15 residues in the CDR3. CDR3 coding DNA: TGTGCCAGCTCACCAGTTATGGCGCCGGGGACTGAAGCTTTCTTT. The encoded protein is CASSPVMAPGTEAFF.

The chain has TRBV18 and TRBJ1-3; TRBD1 matches at 8 bases. The CDR3 covers 16 residues. Germline values: CDR1 KGHSH, CDR2 LQKENI. V trimming: 5 bases; J trimming: 1 base; junction bases outside the gene matches: 7. The CDR3 loop reads CASSSGQAGSGNTIYF. DNA for the CDR3: TGTGCCAGCTCATCGGGACAGGCCGGGTCTGGAAACACCATATATTTT.

The rearrangement uses TRBV5-4 and TRBJ2-1; 7 nucleotides match TRBD2. V lost 7 bases and J lost 0; bases outside the gene matches: 4. The CDR3 consists of 14 residues. In germline, CDR1 is SGHNT, CDR2 YYREEE (reference sequence). In DNA form, the CDR3 reads TGTGCCAGCCGGGGGGAGAGCTCCTACAATGAGCAGTTCTTC. As protein: CASRGESSYNEQFF.

The chain couples TRBV6-1 to TRBJ2-6; D ambiguous. The germline V and J ends were trimmed by 2 bases and 0 bases, with 5 bases remaining between them. From germline, CDR1 is MNHNS and CDR2 SASEGT. This CDR3 has 15 residues. The chain's CDR3 is CASSEYFSGANVLTF. In DNA form, the CDR3 reads TGTGCCAGCAGTGAATATTTCTCTGGGGCCAACGTCCTGACTTTC.

The chain couples TRBV12-3 or TRBV12-4 to TRBJ2-2, with 7 bases aligning to TRBD2. After removal of 10 bases from V and 2 bases from J, the junction contained 4 bases not matched to a gene. This CDR3 is 13 amino acids long. The CDR3 coding sequence is TGTGCCACCGGGGGGATAAACACCGGGGAGCTGTTTTTT. Translation: CATGGINTGELFF.

The chain couples TRBV7-2 to TRBJ2-2, with a tentative D call TRBD2 (6 bases). This CDR3 contains 15 residues. V shed 1 base and J shed 5 bases, with 11 bases lying between them. Germline values: CDR1 SGHTA, CDR2 FQGNSA. This CDR3 reads CASSLVGGVTGELFF. DNA for the CDR3: TGTGCCAGCAGCTTAGTGGGGGGAGTGACCGGGGAGCTGTTTTTT.

This clone has just one count. The chain employs TRBV28 and TRBJ1-4; 8 bases match TRBD1. Unmatched junction bases numbered 3, after V lost 5 bases and J lost 4 bases. This CDR3 region has 14 residues. Looked up from germline, CDR1 is MDHEN and CDR2 is SYDVKM. The chain's CDR3 is CASSPTGVNEKLFF. In nucleotides, the CDR3 is TGTGCCAGCAGTCCGACAGGGGTTAATGAAAAACTGTTTTTT.

In the case of this clone: Other DNA sequences in the sample encode the same CDR3. This chain joins TRBV18 and TRBJ2-7; 11 bases fit TRBD1. J was trimmed by 4 bases and V by 3 bases; bases with no gene match: 2. Per the germline V gene, CDR1 is KGHSH and CDR2 is LQKENI. CDR3 length: 14 residues. The CDR3 DNA sequence: TGTGCCAGCTCACCCGGGACAGGGGGATACGAGCAGTACTTC. It encodes CASSPGTGGYEQYF.

The genes are TRBV28 and TRBJ1-2; TRBD1 matches 10 bases. The V segment lost 6 bases and the J segment 3 bases; nucleotides outside the gene matches: 7. CDR1 MDHEN and CDR2 SYDVKM come from the germline V gene. The CDR3 extends over 15 amino acids. This chain's CDR3 is CASRIMGTGDYGYTF. CDR3 DNA sequence: TGTGCCAGCAGAATCATGGGGACAGGGGACTATGGCTACACCTTC.

CDR3: CASSLSGRDSYEQYF. Written as DNA, the CDR3 is TGTGCCAGCAGCTTAAGCGGCAGGGACTCCTACGAGCAGTACTTC. The chain couples TRBV7-3 to TRBJ2-7, with a tentative D call TRBD1 (5 bases). Germline CDR1 SGHTA, CDR2 FQGTGA. CDR3 size: 15 residues. V was pared by 1 base and J by 0 bases, with 10 bases between.

This clone was counted only a few times. The chain carries TRBV11-2 and TRBJ2-3; 13 bases line up with TRBD2. V lost 4 bases and J lost 7; bases outside the gene matches: 11. Germline V lookup: CDR1 SGHAT, CDR2 FQNNGV. The CDR3 spans 17 residues. Here the CDR3 reads CASSYRTSGSPPNTQYF. For the CDR3, the DNA is TGTGCCAGCAGCTACCGGACTAGCGGGAGCCCCCCTAATACGCAGTATTTT. Variable domain in full (rest from reference TRBV11-2 and TRBJ2-3): EAGVAQSPRYKIIEKRQSVAFWCNPISGHATLYWYQQILGQGPKLLIQFQNNGVVDDSQLPKDRFSAERLKGVDSTLKIQPAKLEDSAVYLCASSYRTSGSPPNTQYFGPGTRLTVL.

The chain links TRBV5-1 to TRBJ1-1; no reliable D call. This CDR3 is 13 amino acids long. Germline V lookup: CDR1 SGHRS, CDR2 YFSETQ. V lost 1 base to trimming and J lost 2 bases, with 6 bases between them. The CDR3 here is CASSLKSNTEAFF. CDR3 bases: TGCGCCAGCAGCTTGAAGAGCAACACTGAAGCTTTCTTT.

The rearrangement joins TRBV29-1 to TRBJ1-4, with D uncertain. This CDR3 has 13 residues. CDR1 and CDR2 from the germline V gene are SQVTM and ANQGSEA. Trimming took 5 bases from V and 3 from J, leaving 10 bases between them. CDR3 in amino acids: CSVTRAANEKLFF. As DNA, the CDR3 is TGCAGCGTTACGAGGGCGGCTAATGAAAAACTGTTTTTT.